A selection of T cell receptor beta chains follows, all from one sample in a study of T-cell memory formation after mild COVID-19. TCRdb analysed the 5' RACE reads with MiXCR anew, one entry per CDR3 protein. The table lists approximately 390,000 distinct CDR3 sequences, roughly 15% of them singletons. Sequencing input: PBMCs or a T cell subset sorted from them (not recorded which). The receptor source for this set is a man younger than 35 who had mild COVID-19 (a few samples of this study predate the infection). Cell type and time point are not known. The CDR3 runs from the conserved cysteine through the conserved F or W. D genes are given only for firm matches. Expanded clones are given a class, and other clones once, few, many or no size at all.

V	J	D	size	CDR3	DNA
TRBV27	TRBJ1-4	.	.	CASSFRVGEKLFF	TGTGCCAGCAGTTTCAGGGTTGGCGAAAAACTGTTTTTT
TRBV12-3/TRBV12-4	TRBJ2-1	TRBD2	.	CASRVSTSGGLGVF	TGTGCCAGCAGAGTTTCGACTAGCGGGGGGCTGGGAGTCTTC
TRBV4-3	TRBJ2-5	TRBD1	.	CASSQDWHRGETQYF	TGCGCCAGCAGCCAAGATTGGCACAGGGGAGAGACCCAGTACTTC
TRBV7-9	TRBJ1-1	.	few	CASSPPGKRAEAFF	TGTGCCAGCAGCCCCCCGGGGAAAAGGGCTGAAGCTTTCTTT
TRBV30	TRBJ2-7	.	few	CAWRTGGGQYF	TGTGCCTGGAGAACGGGCGGAGGGCAGTACTTC
TRBV29-1	TRBJ2-5	.	few	CSVLGSLDQYF	TGCAGCGTTTTGGGCTCACTGGACCAGTACTTC
TRBV5-1	TRBJ1-5	.	.	CASSLKGAQPQHF	TGCGCCAGCAGCTTGAAGGGTGCTCAGCCCCAGCATTTT
TRBV20-1	TRBJ2-1	TRBD2	.	CSAAGLASSYNEQFF	TGCAGTGCGGCAGGACTAGCGAGCTCCTACAATGAGCAGTTCTTC
TRBV11-3	TRBJ2-1	.	.	CASSLSSVDEQFF	TGTGCCAGCAGCTTGAGCAGCGTGGATGAGCAGTTCTTC
TRBV5-1	TRBJ2-3	.	.	CASSLRSSATTDTQYF	TGCGCCAGCAGCTTGCGGAGCTCGGCGACCACAGATACGCAGTATTTT
TRBV19	TRBJ1-5	TRBD1	few	CASSLGTGGQPQHF	TGTGCCAGTAGTCTCGGGACAGGGGGTCAGCCCCAGCATTTT
TRBV9	TRBJ2-3	TRBD1	few	CASSVEGAITDTQYF	TGTGCCAGCAGCGTAGAGGGGGCAATCACAGATACGCAGTATTTT
TRBV7-9	TRBJ1-1	.	few	CASSPSLAKNTEAFF	TGTGCCAGCAGCCCCTCCTTGGCCAAGAACACTGAAGCTTTCTTT
TRBV5-1	TRBJ1-4	.	once	CASRAATNEKLFF	TGCGCCAGCAGAGCAGCAACTAATGAAAAACTGTTTTTT
TRBV7-8	TRBJ1-5	.	.	CASSLEGLYSNQPQHF	TGTGCCAGCAGCTTAGAGGGCCTATATAGCAATCAGCCCCAGCATTTT
TRBV6-2/TRBV6-3	TRBJ1-2	.	few	CASSTRQGGYGYTF	TGTGCCAGCAGTACACGTCAGGGCGGCTATGGCTACACCTTC
TRBV7-9	TRBJ2-2	TRBD2	.	CASIMTSGGTGELFF	TGTGCCAGCATCATGACTAGCGGGGGCACCGGGGAGCTGTTTTTT
TRBV20-1	TRBJ2-2	TRBD1	.	CSARRDSAGELFF	TGCAGTGCTAGAAGGGACAGCGCGGGGGAGCTGTTTTTT
TRBV6-6	TRBJ1-5	TRBD1	few	CASSYPGQGGGARPQHF	TGTGCCAGCAGTTATCCGGGACAGGGAGGCGGGGCTCGGCCCCAGCATTTT
TRBV7-9	TRBJ2-3	TRBD2	.	CASSWGTSGGSDTQYF	TGTGCCAGCAGCTGGGGGACTAGCGGGGGATCGGATACGCAGTATTTT
TRBV12-3/TRBV12-4	TRBJ1-5	.	.	CASSGTWSTNQPQHF	TGTGCCAGCAGTGGGACATGGAGTACAAACCAGCCCCAGCATTTT
TRBV6-1	TRBJ2-2	.	few	CASSEEVGGPMGGELFF	TGTGCCAGCAGTGAAGAAGTTGGGGGGCCGATGGGCGGGGAGCTGTTTTTT
TRBV2	TRBJ1-1	.	.	CASSGHRNTEAFF	TGTGCCAGCTCGGGACACAGGAACACTGAAGCTTTCTTT
TRBV29-1	TRBJ2-7	TRBD2	.	CSVEAAGDSYEQYF	TGCAGCGTTGAAGCGGCGGGGGACTCCTACGAGCAGTACTTC
TRBV7-9	TRBJ2-5	.	.	CASSLMGGQETQYF	TGTGCCAGCAGCTTAATGGGGGGCCAAGAGACCCAGTACTTC
TRBV28	TRBJ2-1	TRBD1	few	CASSSDRVINEQFF	TGTGCCAGCAGTTCCGACAGGGTTATCAATGAGCAGTTCTTC
TRBV27	TRBJ2-1	.	few	CASSSTKGSGNEQFF	TGTGCCAGCAGTTCAACCAAGGGTAGTGGAAATGAGCAGTTCTTC
TRBV10-1	TRBJ2-5	.	.	CASSESGAETQYF	TGCGCCAGCAGTGAGTCAGGGGCAGAGACCCAGTACTTC
TRBV5-1	TRBJ2-5	TRBD1	.	CASRTGTGDETQYF	TGCGCCAGCAGAACCGGGACAGGGGATGAGACCCAGTACTTC
TRBV7-6	TRBJ2-7	.	few	CASSLLGGLHEQYF	TGTGCCAGCAGCTTATTGGGAGGCCTCCACGAGCAGTACTTC
TRBV6-4	TRBJ1-1	TRBD1	.	CASRDMDRGGTEAFF	TGTGCCAGCAGGGATATGGACAGGGGAGGCACTGAAGCTTTCTTT
TRBV12-3/TRBV12-4	TRBJ1-2	TRBD1	few	CASSPLPLDRGLTGDYGYTF	TGTGCCAGCAGTCCACTCCCCCTCGACAGGGGATTAACGGGGGACTATGGCTACACCTTC
TRBV7-9	TRBJ2-5	.	few	CASSSSGGGAWETQYF	TGTGCCAGCAGCTCCTCGGGAGGGGGCGCATGGGAGACCCAGTACTTC
TRBV4-3	TRBJ1-6	.	many	CASSQDTASGGSFNSPLHF	TGCGCCAGCAGCCAAGATACCGCCTCCGGTGGGTCCTTTAATTCACCCCTCCACTTT